This TCR beta chain was captured in a study of blood T cells in healthy people across ages. Findings and limits, study-wide: PBMCs were not sorted, which prevented a conclusive comparison of naive versus antigen-experienced cells. CMV infection status of these donors was not known.

Through a sample-barcoded 5' primer and a J-beta primer mix, a second PCR was run for roughly 6 to 11 cycles. Template switching added a 12-random-nucleotide identifier to every cDNA molecule. TCRdb reprocessed the 5' RACE reads via MiXCR and lists one record per CDR3 protein. The sample consists of 1.5 million to 2 million distinct CDR3 sequences, approximately 28% of them appearing once. Only a few counts were recorded for this clonotype. The antigen is unknown. Germline V lookup: CDR1 MRHNA, CDR2 SNTAGT. V was cut by 1 base and J by 0 bases, with 11 bases left in between. This CDR3 has 16 residues. Sequenced material: blood. The source is a young woman in good health. The chain recombines TRBV6-4 with TRBJ2-3; maybe TRBD1 (5 bases). Here the CDR3 DNA reads TGTGCCAGCAGTGACTACCCAGGGCAGAGCACAGATACGCAGTATTTT. It codes for CASSDYPGQSTDTQYF.